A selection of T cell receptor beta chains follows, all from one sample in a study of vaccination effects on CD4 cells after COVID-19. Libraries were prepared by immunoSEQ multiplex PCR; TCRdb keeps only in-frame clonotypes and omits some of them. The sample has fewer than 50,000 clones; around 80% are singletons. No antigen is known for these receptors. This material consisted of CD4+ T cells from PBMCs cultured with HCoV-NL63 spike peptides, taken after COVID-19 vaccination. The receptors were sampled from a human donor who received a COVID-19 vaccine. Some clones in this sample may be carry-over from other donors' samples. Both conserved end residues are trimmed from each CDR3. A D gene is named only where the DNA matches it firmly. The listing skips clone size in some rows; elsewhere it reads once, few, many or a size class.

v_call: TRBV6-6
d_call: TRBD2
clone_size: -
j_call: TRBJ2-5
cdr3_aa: ASSYGGGPGETQY

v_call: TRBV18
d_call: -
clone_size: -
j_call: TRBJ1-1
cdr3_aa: ASSPPGRGLSEAF

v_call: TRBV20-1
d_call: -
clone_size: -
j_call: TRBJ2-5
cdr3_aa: SARGETQY

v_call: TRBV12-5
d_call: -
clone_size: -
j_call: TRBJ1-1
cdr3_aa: ASGLTSSLRNTEAF

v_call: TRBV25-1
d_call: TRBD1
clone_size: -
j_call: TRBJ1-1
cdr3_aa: ASSSRPGTGGSGTEAF

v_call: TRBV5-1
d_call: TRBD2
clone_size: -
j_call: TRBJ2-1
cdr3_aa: ASSYATSGGPYNEQF

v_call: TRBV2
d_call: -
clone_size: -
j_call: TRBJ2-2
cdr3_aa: ASRRERGAGELF

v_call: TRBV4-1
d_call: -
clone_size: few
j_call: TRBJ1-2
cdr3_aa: ASRLPGTGTNYGYT

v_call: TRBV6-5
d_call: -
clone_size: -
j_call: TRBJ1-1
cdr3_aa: ASSYSISVNTEAF

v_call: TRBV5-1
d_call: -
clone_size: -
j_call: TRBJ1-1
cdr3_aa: ASSFDGGNTEAF

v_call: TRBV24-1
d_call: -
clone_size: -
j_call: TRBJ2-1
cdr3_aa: ATTSRGNEQF

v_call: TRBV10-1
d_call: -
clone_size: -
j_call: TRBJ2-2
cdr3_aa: ASRATGNTGELF

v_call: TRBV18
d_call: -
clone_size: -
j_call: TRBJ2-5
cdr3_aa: ASSPPNRGSGEETQY

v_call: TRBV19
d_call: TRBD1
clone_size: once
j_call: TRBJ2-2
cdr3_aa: AIERDRDVGELF

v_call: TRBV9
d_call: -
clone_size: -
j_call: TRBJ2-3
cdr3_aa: ASSPSLGRSTDTQY

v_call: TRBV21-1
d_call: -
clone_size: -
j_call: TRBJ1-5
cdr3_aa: ASSNRDHGNQPQH

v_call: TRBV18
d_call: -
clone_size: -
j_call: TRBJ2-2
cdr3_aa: ASSPFSPGAGNTGELF

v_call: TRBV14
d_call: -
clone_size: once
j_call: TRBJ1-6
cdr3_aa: ASSQSNSPLH

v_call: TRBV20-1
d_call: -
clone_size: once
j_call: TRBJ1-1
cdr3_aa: SASGGGTPAEAF

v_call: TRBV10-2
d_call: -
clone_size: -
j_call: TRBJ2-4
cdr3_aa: ASSEQGSAKNIQY

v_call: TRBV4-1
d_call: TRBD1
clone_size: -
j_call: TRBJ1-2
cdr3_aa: ASSPTGDRGYGYT

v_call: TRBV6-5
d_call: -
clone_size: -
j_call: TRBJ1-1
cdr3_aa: ASSYGQPWDTEAF

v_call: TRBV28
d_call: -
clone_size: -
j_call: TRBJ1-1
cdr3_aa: ASRGPGAMNTEAF

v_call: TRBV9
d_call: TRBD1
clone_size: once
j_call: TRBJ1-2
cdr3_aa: ASSVGQGGWGYT

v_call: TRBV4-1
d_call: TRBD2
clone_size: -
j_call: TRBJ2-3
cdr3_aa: ASSRPAGAGDTQY

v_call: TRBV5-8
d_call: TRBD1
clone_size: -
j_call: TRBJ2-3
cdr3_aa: ASPTLPGQGGTDTQY

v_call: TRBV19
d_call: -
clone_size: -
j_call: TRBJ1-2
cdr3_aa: ASSRDRWTTGPYGYT

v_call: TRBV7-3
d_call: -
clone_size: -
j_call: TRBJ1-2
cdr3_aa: ASSLEVGIGYT

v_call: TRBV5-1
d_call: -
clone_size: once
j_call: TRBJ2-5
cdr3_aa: ASSLEPNSGETQY

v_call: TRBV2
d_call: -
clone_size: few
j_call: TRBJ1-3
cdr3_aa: ASSERGVVSGNTIY

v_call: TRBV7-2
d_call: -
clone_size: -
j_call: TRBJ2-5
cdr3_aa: ASRNSGTQY

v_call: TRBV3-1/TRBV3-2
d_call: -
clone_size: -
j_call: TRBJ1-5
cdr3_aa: ASSQDRIQPQH

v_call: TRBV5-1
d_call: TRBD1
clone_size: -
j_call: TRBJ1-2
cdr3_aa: ASSLFGTGNYGYT

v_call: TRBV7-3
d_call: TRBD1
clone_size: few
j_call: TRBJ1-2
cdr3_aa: AVPDRVNRGYT

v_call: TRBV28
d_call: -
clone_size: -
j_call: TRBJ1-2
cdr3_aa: ASRPRGGANYGYT

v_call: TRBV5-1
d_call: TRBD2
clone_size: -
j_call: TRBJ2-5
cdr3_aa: ASSSGTTQETQY

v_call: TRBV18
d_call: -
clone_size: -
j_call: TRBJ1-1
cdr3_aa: ASSQRQEGTEAF

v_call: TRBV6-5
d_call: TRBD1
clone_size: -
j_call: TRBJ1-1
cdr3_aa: ASKQGALPGTEAF

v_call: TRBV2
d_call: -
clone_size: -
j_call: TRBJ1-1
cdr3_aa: ASITGLGTEAF

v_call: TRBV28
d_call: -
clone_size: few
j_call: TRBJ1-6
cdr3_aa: ASSLQGSYSPLH

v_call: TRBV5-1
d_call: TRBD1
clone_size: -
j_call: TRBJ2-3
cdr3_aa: ASCDRGGTDTQY

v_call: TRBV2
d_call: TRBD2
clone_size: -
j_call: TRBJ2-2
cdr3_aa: ASSVFSGGAAGELF

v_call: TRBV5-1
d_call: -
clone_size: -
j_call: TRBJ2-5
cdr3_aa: ASSLGSQETQY

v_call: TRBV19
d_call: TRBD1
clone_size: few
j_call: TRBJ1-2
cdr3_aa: ASSIEDRGTDGYT

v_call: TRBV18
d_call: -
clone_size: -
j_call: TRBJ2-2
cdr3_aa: ASSPRGRGTGELF

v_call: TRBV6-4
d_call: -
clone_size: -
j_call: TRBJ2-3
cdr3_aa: ARSDLGVTDTQY

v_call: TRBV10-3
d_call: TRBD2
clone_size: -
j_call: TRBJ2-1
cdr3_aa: AISDSGRGGNEQF

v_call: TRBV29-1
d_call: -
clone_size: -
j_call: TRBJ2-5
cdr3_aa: SAGTLGETQY

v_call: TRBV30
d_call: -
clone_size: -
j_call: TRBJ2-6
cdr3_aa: AWSHGGHGANVLT

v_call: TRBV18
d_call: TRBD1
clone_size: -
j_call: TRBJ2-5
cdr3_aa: ASSPGAQGGETQY

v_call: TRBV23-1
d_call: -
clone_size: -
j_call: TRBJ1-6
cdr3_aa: ASSQFQPYNSPLH

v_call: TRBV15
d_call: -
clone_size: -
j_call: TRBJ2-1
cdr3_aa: ATSRDLMITYNEQF

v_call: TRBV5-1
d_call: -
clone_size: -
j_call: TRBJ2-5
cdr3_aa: ASSPGAYQETQY

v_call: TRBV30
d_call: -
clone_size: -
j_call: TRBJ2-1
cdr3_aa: AWQGFYNEQF

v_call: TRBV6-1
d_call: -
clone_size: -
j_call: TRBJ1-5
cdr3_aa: ASSEARNLLGQPQH

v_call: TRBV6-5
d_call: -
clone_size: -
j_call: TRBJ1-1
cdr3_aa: ASSYSINTPSTEAF

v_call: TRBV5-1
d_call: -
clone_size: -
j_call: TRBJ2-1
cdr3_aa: ASSLDSDSYNEQF

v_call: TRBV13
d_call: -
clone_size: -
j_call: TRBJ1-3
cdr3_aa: ASSLFGSGNTIY

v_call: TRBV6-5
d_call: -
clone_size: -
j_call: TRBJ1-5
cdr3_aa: ASSGRGSGQPQH

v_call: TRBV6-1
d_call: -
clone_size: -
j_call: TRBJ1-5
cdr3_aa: ASSEGGGWQPQH